Listed below are T cell receptor beta chains from one sample, sequenced in a study of OX40 agonist ivuxolimab in advanced cancers. Clones were read by immunoSEQ multiplex PCR, and TCRdb kept only the in-frame ones, dropping some. The sample has about 60,000 clones, 86% seen once. The specimen was CD4+ or CD8+ T cells sorted from blood, collected in a trial of the OX40 agonist ivuxolimab. The receptors originated from an adult with an advanced solid tumor such as melanoma, head and neck, liver or kidney cancer. CDR3s include the opening cysteine and the closing phenylalanine or tryptophan. The D gene is left open where the match is weak. Only some rows state a clone size, as once, few, many or a class for expanded clones.

D: NA
size: NA
V: TRBV18
J: TRBJ2-3
CDR3: CASSSRDTHLLTDTQYF
DNA: TGTGCCAGCTCCTCCCGGGACACCCACCTACTCACAGATACGCAGTATTTT

D: TRBD1
size: NA
V: TRBV5-6
J: TRBJ2-3
CDR3: CASSYYGQGGTDTQYF
DNA: TGTGCCAGCAGCTACTACGGACAGGGAGGCACAGATACGCAGTATTTT

D: TRBD1
size: NA
V: TRBV4-1
J: TRBJ2-2
CDR3: CASSQDARGLYTGELFF
DNA: TGCGCCAGCAGCCAAGATGCCAGGGGGCTATACACCGGGGAGCTGTTTTTT

D: NA
size: once
V: TRBV5-5
J: TRBJ1-4
CDR3: CASSLLRYEKLFF
DNA: TGTGCCAGCAGCCTCCTACGGTATGAAAAACTGTTTTTT

D: NA
size: NA
V: TRBV6-5
J: TRBJ1-1
CDR3: CASTLGGNTEAFF
DNA: TGTGCCAGCACCCTAGGGGGGAACACTGAAGCTTTCTTT

D: NA
size: NA
V: TRBV28
J: TRBJ1-1
CDR3: CASTFWGLNTEAFF
DNA: TGTGCCAGCACCTTTTGGGGGCTCAACACTGAAGCTTTCTTT

D: TRBD1
size: NA
V: TRBV10-1
J: TRBJ2-7
CDR3: CASRGIGQGISYEQYF
DNA: TGCGCCAGCAGGGGGATCGGACAGGGAATAAGCTACGAGCAGTACTTC

D: NA
size: NA
V: TRBV7-9
J: TRBJ2-3
CDR3: CASSLPSGGPTDTQYF
DNA: TGTGCCAGCAGCCTCCCTAGTGGGGGTCCCACAGATACGCAGTATTTT

D: TRBD2
size: NA
V: TRBV5-1
J: TRBJ2-7
CDR3: CASSKGLAGVGEQYF
DNA: TGCGCCAGCAGCAAAGGACTAGCGGGGGTAGGCGAGCAGTACTTC

D: TRBD2
size: NA
V: TRBV11-2
J: TRBJ2-2
CDR3: CASSLGTGLNTGELFF
DNA: TGTGCCAGCAGCTTAGGGACGGGACTAAACACCGGGGAGCTGTTTTTT

D: TRBD2
size: NA
V: TRBV5-1
J: TRBJ2-5
CDR3: CASSLGLAGGRETQYF
DNA: TGCGCCAGCAGCTTAGGACTAGCGGGGGGCAGGGAGACCCAGTACTTC

D: NA
size: few
V: TRBV19
J: TRBJ1-1
CDR3: CASSIPEGLDTEAFF
DNA: TGTGCCAGTAGTATACCCGAGGGGTTGGACACTGAAGCTTTCTTT

D: NA
size: few
V: TRBV19
J: TRBJ1-2
CDR3: CASSPVGYTF
DNA: TGTGCCAGTAGTCCTGTCGGCTACACCTTC

D: NA
size: NA
V: TRBV4-1
J: TRBJ1-1
CDR3: CASSQGGTVNTEAFF
DNA: TGCGCCAGCAGCCAAGGCGGGACGGTGAACACTGAAGCTTTCTTT

D: NA
size: NA
V: TRBV4-3
J: TRBJ1-3
CDR3: CASSQAVHGEGNTIYF
DNA: TGCGCCAGCAGCCAAGCGGTCCACGGGGAAGGAAACACCATATATTTT

D: NA
size: NA
V: TRBV25-1
J: TRBJ1-4
CDR3: CASSGAHEKLFF
DNA: TGTGCCAGCAGTGGAGCCCATGAAAAACTGTTTTTT

D: NA
size: NA
V: TRBV7-9
J: TRBJ1-1
CDR3: CASSLIGVNTEAFF
DNA: TGTGCCAGCAGCTTAATTGGCGTAAACACTGAAGCTTTCTTT

D: NA
size: NA
V: TRBV7-9
J: TRBJ2-7
CDR3: CASGPVGEQYF
DNA: TGTGCCAGCGGGCCTGTGGGCGAGCAGTACTTC

D: NA
size: NA
V: TRBV28
J: TRBJ2-7
CDR3: CASSFLQGRDEQYF
DNA: TGTGCCAGCAGTTTTCTCCAGGGTCGGGACGAGCAGTACTTC

D: TRBD1
size: NA
V: TRBV2
J: TRBJ2-1
CDR3: CASGKPGQGSYNEQFF
DNA: TGTGCCAGCGGAAAACCGGGACAGGGATCCTACAATGAGCAGTTCTTC

D: TRBD1
size: NA
V: TRBV4-1
J: TRBJ2-5
CDR3: CASSHPPDRDGQETQYF
DNA: TGCGCCAGCAGCCACCCCCCGGACAGGGATGGCCAAGAGACCCAGTACTTC

D: NA
size: NA
V: TRBV7-9
J: TRBJ2-7
CDR3: CASSDLGALWDEQYF
DNA: TGTGCCAGCAGTGATCTAGGGGCCCTCTGGGACGAGCAGTACTTC

D: TRBD2
size: NA
V: TRBV7-9
J: TRBJ2-5
CDR3: CASSLGISGGPQETQYF
DNA: TGTGCCAGCAGCTTAGGGATTAGCGGGGGGCCACAAGAGACCCAGTACTTC

D: NA
size: NA
V: TRBV7-6
J: TRBJ1-1
CDR3: CASSLSLGREAFF
DNA: TGTGCCAGCAGCTTATCCCTGGGGCGGGAAGCTTTCTTT

D: NA
size: NA
V: TRBV28
J: TRBJ2-1
CDR3: CASSFAGLYNEQFF
DNA: TGTGCCAGCAGTTTCGCAGGACTATACAATGAGCAGTTCTTC

D: NA
size: NA
V: TRBV4-1
J: TRBJ1-2
CDR3: CASSQGPEDPYYGYTF
DNA: TGCGCCAGCAGCCAAGGGCCGGAGGACCCCTACTATGGCTACACCTTC

D: NA
size: NA
V: TRBV15
J: TRBJ1-1
CDR3: CATSSGWGADEAFF
DNA: TGTGCCACCAGCAGTGGTTGGGGGGCGGATGAAGCTTTCTTT

D: NA
size: NA
V: TRBV2
J: TRBJ2-5
CDR3: CASSDPPGNEETQYF
DNA: TGTGCCAGCAGTGATCCCCCCGGGAATGAAGAGACCCAGTACTTC

D: TRBD2
size: NA
V: TRBV7-8
J: TRBJ2-1
CDR3: CASMRGGYYEQFF
DNA: TGTGCCAGCATGCGGGGGGGCTATTATGAGCAGTTCTTC

D: NA
size: NA
V: TRBV7-9
J: TRBJ2-7
CDR3: CAVTGGYEQYF
DNA: TGTGCCGTCACCGGGGGTTACGAGCAGTACTTC

D: TRBD1
size: NA
V: TRBV6-5
J: TRBJ1-6
CDR3: CASSYSRTGYSPLHF
DNA: TGTGCCAGCAGTTACTCAAGGACAGGGTACTCACCCCTCCACTTT

D: NA
size: NA
V: TRBV15
J: TRBJ1-1
CDR3: CATSLGAWGTEAFF
DNA: TGTGCCACCAGCCTTGGGGCGTGGGGCACTGAAGCTTTCTTT

D: NA
size: NA
V: TRBV7-6
J: TRBJ2-7
CDR3: CASSAGSYEQYF
DNA: TGTGCCAGCAGCGCAGGATCCTACGAGCAGTACTTC

D: TRBD1
size: NA
V: TRBV11-2
J: TRBJ1-1
CDR3: CASSLTGDTEAFF
DNA: TGTGCCAGCAGTCTTACAGGGGACACTGAAGCTTTCTTT

D: NA
size: NA
V: TRBV9
J: TRBJ1-1
CDR3: CASSVAGEVNTEAFF
DNA: TGTGCCAGCAGCGTAGCAGGGGAGGTGAACACTGAAGCTTTCTTT

D: TRBD1
size: NA
V: TRBV5-6
J: TRBJ1-1
CDR3: CASSGTGGLNTEAFF
DNA: TGTGCCAGCAGCGGGACAGGGGGACTGAACACTGAAGCTTTCTTT

D: NA
size: few
V: TRBV18
J: TRBJ1-5
CDR3: CASSPPDSDQPQHF
DNA: TGTGCCAGCTCACCACCGGACAGCGATCAGCCCCAGCATTTT

D: NA
size: once
V: TRBV7-9
J: TRBJ1-1
CDR3: CASSPLGWGATEAFF
DNA: TGTGCCAGCAGCCCCCTAGGGTGGGGGGCCACTGAAGCTTTCTTT